Listed below are T cell receptor beta chains from one sample, sequenced in a study of T cell responses to AZD1222 COVID-19 vaccine. Clones were read by immunoSEQ multiplex PCR, and TCRdb kept only the in-frame ones, dropping some. This table holds roughly 99,000 clones, roughly 89% found once. Sequenced here: peripheral blood, sampled on day 0 of AZD1222 vaccination. The receptors stem from an adult in good health. Both conserved end residues are part of each CDR3. Each record gives: V gene, J gene, CDR3 protein.

v_gene: TRBV11-2
j_gene: TRBJ1-2
CDR3aa: CASSLFRGDYGYTF

v_gene: TRBV6-2/TRBV6-3
j_gene: TRBJ2-2
CDR3aa: CASSYLTLGTGELFF

v_gene: TRBV14
j_gene: TRBJ2-1
CDR3aa: CASSQVYRGEQFF

v_gene: TRBV13
j_gene: TRBJ2-1
CDR3aa: CASSSRADPRINEQFF

v_gene: TRBV12-3/TRBV12-4
j_gene: TRBJ1-2
CDR3aa: CASRPQGPYGYTF

v_gene: TRBV19
j_gene: TRBJ1-5
CDR3aa: CATVGTGDQPQHF

v_gene: TRBV6-4
j_gene: TRBJ1-6
CDR3aa: CASRGDSDNSPLHF

v_gene: TRBV9
j_gene: TRBJ2-1
CDR3aa: CASSQRGVDEQFF

v_gene: TRBV7-8
j_gene: TRBJ2-3
CDR3aa: CASSSTHDRPSPGAETDTQYF

v_gene: TRBV12-5
j_gene: TRBJ1-6
CDR3aa: CASGLSTVNSPLHF

v_gene: TRBV5-6
j_gene: TRBJ1-4
CDR3aa: CASSLVTQRGKLFF

v_gene: TRBV11-2
j_gene: TRBJ1-2
CDR3aa: CASSHTNRQGGYTF

v_gene: TRBV12-3/TRBV12-4
j_gene: TRBJ1-2
CDR3aa: CASSFHQGTGYTF